The 30 T cell receptor beta chains listed next were all sequenced from one sample in a study of identifying expanded T cells in peripheral blood (dated 2019 in TCRdb). Library creation used the immunoSEQ multiplex PCR assay. As stored in TCRdb, this immuneACCESS dataset retains in-frame rearrangements with V and J assigned. A fraction of the clones does not appear; measured against another copy, unresolved V genes explain less than half of the discrepancy, and the remainder lacks a known reason. The sample table holds about 97,000 clones, of which approximately 90% were seen once. The ten top clones hold about 18% of the sample. The source material was blood. The receptor source for this set is a person aged 18 to 75 in good health.

The genes are TRBV7-2 and TRBJ2-7; D remains unclear. CDR1 SGHTA and CDR2 FQGNSA come from the germline V gene. With 5 bases removed from V and 3 bases from J, the gap between germline ends came to 11 bases. This CDR3 contains 13 residues. CDR3 protein: CASSPPSLYEQYF. For the CDR3, the DNA is TGTGCCAGCAGCCCACCCTCCCTCTACGAGCAGTACTTC.

This rearrangement joins TRBV7-7 to TRBJ2-5, with D perhaps TRBD1 (5 bases). This CDR3 contains 15 residues. Between the trimmed V and J ends, which lost 5 bases and 2 bases, there was a span of 15 bases. Per germline, CDR1 SSHAT and CDR2 FNYEAQ (reference sequence). The CDR3 region is CASSKDTAAQETQYF. The CDR3, as DNA: TGTGCCAGCAGCAAGGACACTGCGGCGCAAGAGACCCAGTACTTC.

The V call is TRBV21-1, the J call TRBJ1-6. TRBV21-1 has pseudogene status. This CDR3 is 16 amino acids long. In nucleotides, the CDR3 is TGTGCCACCTCCCTCTTATGGGTAAGATGGGATTCACCCCTCCACTTT. Its protein product is CATSLLWVRWDSPLHF.

The chain joins TRBV7-9 to TRBJ1-2; 7 bases fit TRBD1. V was pared by 0 bases and J by 7 bases, with 5 bases of the junction left unmatched. Per germline, CDR1 SEHNR and CDR2 FQNEAQ (reference sequence). The CDR3 is 14 amino acids. CDR3 region: CASSLADRVGGYTF. CDR3 sequence (DNA): TGTGCCAGCAGCTTAGCCGACAGGGTGGGTGGCTACACCTTC.

V gene TRBV18 combines with J gene TRBJ2-5; 7 nucleotides align to TRBD1. The ends lost 6 bases at V and 3 bases at J; junction bases unmatched: 7. This CDR3 contains 14 residues. Germline CDR1 reads KGHSH; CDR2 reads LQKENI. CDR3 region: CASSPAGTEETQYF. The CDR3 region has the DNA TGTGCCAGCTCCCCCGCAGGGACAGAAGAGACCCAGTACTTC.

The chain combines TRBV23-1 with TRBJ1-1; D is unresolved. TRBV23-1 is given ORF status, its function remaining uncertain. V was trimmed by 4 bases and J by 6 bases, leaving 15 bases between them. The CDR3 extends over 14 amino acids. The CDR3, as DNA: TGCGCCAGCAGTCCTGGCAGAAACCGGCCTGAAGCTTTCTTT. Protein: CASSPGRNRPEAFF.

V usage is TRBV11-2 and J usage is TRBJ1-5, with 12 bases aligning to TRBD1. Trimming at V came to 1 base and at J to 5 bases, leaving 6 bases not matched to a gene. Germline loops: CDR1 SGHAT, CDR2 FQNNGV. This CDR3 comprises 17 residues. The CDR3 DNA reads as TGTGCCAGCAGCTTAGGTTACGGGACAGGGGGCCATCAGCCCCAGCATTTT. Its translation is CASSLGYGTGGHQPQHF.

V and J are TRBV10-3 and TRBJ2-2; TRBD2 matches at 14 bases. The CDR3 length is 18 residues. After removal of 7 bases from V and 5 bases from J, the junction contained 12 bases not matched to a gene. From germline, CDR1 is ENHRY and CDR2 SYGVKD. The CDR3 sequence is CAINRDRGTSGGTGELFF. The CDR3 DNA reads as TGTGCCATCAACCGGGACCGCGGGACTAGCGGGGGTACCGGGGAGCTGTTTTTT.

The chain links TRBV5-6 to TRBJ2-5; tentative D call: TRBD1 (6 bases). V lost 4 bases and J 1 base, leaving 23 bases between the germline ends. Germline V gene data show CDR1 as SGHDT and CDR2 as YYEEEE. The CDR3 runs to 18 residues. The CDR3 loop reads CASSPTLPGQSIQETQYF. As DNA, the CDR3 is TGTGCCAGCAGCCCGACCCTCCCGGGACAAAGCATCCAAGAGACCCAGTACTTC.

The rearrangement uses TRBV29-1 and TRBJ2-6; TRBD1 matches 10 bases. J gave up 3 bases and V 4 bases, and 0 bases lay outside the gene matches. The length of the CDR3 is 14 residues. CDR1 and CDR2 (germline): SQVTM, ANQGSEA. The CDR3 protein is CSVGDRGGANVLTF. For the CDR3, the DNA is TGCAGCGTTGGGGACAGGGGTGGGGCCAACGTCCTGACTTTC.

The J gene is TRBJ2-7, the V gene TRBV29-1; D not resolved. The CDR3 length is 13 residues. From germline, CDR1 is SQVTM and CDR2 ANQGSEA. Trimming removed 4 bases at V and 7 bases at J, with 17 bases between. The CDR3 loop is CSVAFLQPREQYF. DNA of the CDR3: TGCAGCGTTGCCTTCCTCCAGCCAAGGGAGCAGTACTTC.

The CDR3 region has the DNA TGTGCCAGCAGCTTAGAAGTCCTCTACGAGCAGTACTTC. This codes for CASSLEVLYEQYF. The chain recombines TRBV7-9 with TRBJ2-7; D gene uncertain. The CDR3 is made up of 13 amino acids. Looked up from germline, CDR1 is SEHNR and CDR2 is FQNEAQ (reference sequence). The ends were cut back, 1 base at V and 3 bases at J, with 7 bases in the middle.

About this clone: The same CDR3 also results from other DNA sequences found in this sample. The V call is TRBV5-1, the J call TRBJ1-1, with D maybe TRBD1 (6 bases). The CDR3 is 14 amino acids. Germline lookup yields CDR1 SGHRS and CDR2 YFSETQ. The ends were cut back, 0 bases at V and 2 bases at J, with 8 bases in the middle. This CDR3 is CASSLDRVNTEAFF. The CDR3, as DNA: TGCGCCAGCAGCTTGGACAGGGTAAACACTGAAGCTTTCTTT. Full variable domain (remainder filled in from reference TRBV5-1 and TRBJ1-1): KAGVTQTPRYLIKTRGQQVTLSCSPISGHRSVSWYQQTPGQGLQFLFEYFSETQRNKGNFPGRFSGRQFSNSRSEMNVSTLELGDSALYLCASSLDRVNTEAFFGQGTRLTVV.

The table lists this clone with a few counts. The V call is TRBV5-1, the J call TRBJ1-6; the match to TRBD1 covers 10 bases. The CDR3 contains 16 residues. V gave up 0 bases and J gave up 9 bases; unmatched junction bases: 6. The germline CDR1 and CDR2 sequences are SGHRS and YFSETQ. The CDR3 region is CASSLGDWDRGSPLHF. CDR3 DNA sequence: TGCGCCAGCAGCTTGGGGGACTGGGACAGGGGTTCACCCCTCCACTTT.

This sequence joins TRBV11-2 and TRBJ2-2; 8 positions agree with TRBD2. This CDR3 has 15 amino acids. Germline V gene lookup returns CDR1 SGHAT and CDR2 FQNNGV. V trimming: 1 base; J trimming: 6 bases; junction bases outside the gene matches: 4. The CDR3 nucleotides read TGTGCCAGCAGCTTAGGAGGGACTAGAGCCGGGGAGCTGTTTTTT. Amino acid sequence: CASSLGGTRAGELFF.

The J gene is TRBJ1-2, the V gene TRBV9; TRBD1 matches at 8 bases. CDR1 SGDLS and CDR2 YYNGEE come from the germline V gene. The trim removed 4 bases at V and 2 bases at J, leaving 4 bases unmatched. This CDR3 comprises 14 residues. The CDR3 DNA reads TGTGCCAGCAGCCCAGGGGGCCTGAACTATGGCTACACCTTC. Protein: CASSPGGLNYGYTF.

V and J are TRBV6-6 and TRBJ2-2; TRBD2 is a possible D gene (6 bases). CDR3 length: 13 residues. V was shortened by 11 bases and J by 1 base, with 11 bases between the two germline ends. Germline V gives CDR1 MNHNY, CDR2 SVGAGI (reference sequence). The DNA of the CDR3 is TGTGCCGGGGGACTCCTGAACACCGGGGAGCTGTTTTTT. Translating it yields CAGGLLNTGELFF.

The rearrangement joins TRBV6-5 to TRBJ2-5, with D unresolved. The CDR3 length is 13 residues. V was pared by 5 bases and J by 4 bases, with 11 bases between. The germline V gene has CDR1 MNHEY and CDR2 SVGAGI. CDR3: CASSRTSGETQYF. As DNA, the CDR3 is TGTGCCAGCAGTAGGACGTCGGGAGAGACCCAGTACTTC.

This chain joins TRBV9 and TRBJ2-1, with D possibly being TRBD2 (7 bases). V was trimmed by 4 bases and J by 3 bases, leaving 14 bases between them. Germline V lookup: CDR1 SGDLS, CDR2 YYNGEE. This CDR3 region has 15 residues. The CDR3 loop reads CASSPWGGFYNEQFF. The DNA for the CDR3 is TGTGCCAGCAGCCCATGGGGGGGCTTCTACAATGAGCAGTTCTTC.

This chain joins TRBV29-1 and TRBJ1-4; 11 bases align to TRBD1. The V gene end was trimmed by 6 bases and the J gene end by 11 bases; junction bases not matched to a gene: 8. Germline CDR1 SQVTM, CDR2 ANQGSEA. CDR3 length: 13 amino acids. The CDR3 nucleotides are TGCAGCGTGGCGGACAGGGGGCAGCGGAAACTGTTTTTT. The encoded protein is CSVADRGQRKLFF.

The chain employs TRBV4-1 and TRBJ1-4; maybe TRBD1 (5 bases). The CDR3 runs to 14 residues. Looked up from germline, CDR1 is MGHRA and CDR2 is YSYEKL. Trimming stripped 4 bases from V and 4 bases from J, with 10 bases between. CDR3 loop: CASSLGGSNEKLFF. The DNA for the CDR3 is TGCGCCAGCAGCCTCGGGGGGAGTAATGAAAAACTGTTTTTT.

The chain is built from TRBV7-6 and TRBJ2-2; no clear D gene. CDR1 and CDR2 (germline): SGHVS, FNYEAQ. V lost 5 bases to trimming and J lost 2 bases, with 12 bases between them. CDR3 length equals 15 residues. The CDR3 loop reads CASSLRRVNTGELFF. Here the CDR3 DNA reads TGTGCCAGCAGCCTAAGACGGGTAAACACCGGGGAGCTGTTTTTT.

A note on this clone: The CDR3 ends on some other residue instead of the conserved phenylalanine or tryptophan, so this is likely a read error. The rearrangement links TRBV4-2 to TRBJ1-2; D not certain. The CDR3 runs to 13 residues. V lost 0 bases, J lost 4 bases, and 6 bases lay in between. Germline lookup yields CDR1 LGHNA and CDR2 YNFKEQ. CDR3 region: CASSQETSYGYTL. CDR3 nucleotides: TGTGCCAGCAGCCAAGAGACAAGCTATGGCTACACCCTC.

The genes are TRBV10-1 and TRBJ1-5; no clear D gene. Germline V lookup: CDR1 WNHNN, CDR2 SYGVQD (reference sequence). This CDR3 contains 13 residues. Trimming shortened V by 2 bases and J by 2 bases, and 4 bases separated the two germline ends. CDR3 sequence reads: CASSENGNQPQHF. CDR3 bases: TGCGCCAGCAGTGAGAACGGCAATCAGCCCCAGCATTTT.

The chain combines TRBV5-6 with TRBJ1-1; D ambiguous. Germline lookup yields CDR1 SGHDT and CDR2 YYEEEE. This CDR3 contains 17 residues. The ends were cut back, 0 bases at V and 6 bases at J, with 21 bases in the middle. The CDR3 spells CASSLDSEAEYASEAFF. DNA for the CDR3: TGTGCCAGCAGCTTGGACAGTGAAGCGGAATATGCTTCTGAAGCTTTCTTT.

The rearrangement links TRBV15 to TRBJ1-2; TRBD1 is a possible D gene (5 bases). Trimming cost V 3 bases and J 13 bases, with 18 bases left between them. The CDR3 has 13 residues. Germline V CDR1 and CDR2: LNHNV, YYDKDF (reference sequence). The CDR3 bases are TGTGCCACCAGCAGCACGAATCCAGGGTTGGGCACCTTC. This gives the protein CATSSTNPGLGTF.

The chain combines TRBV30 with TRBJ1-5, with TRBD1 identical over 7 bases. Germline V gene sequence: CDR1 GTSNPN, CDR2 SVGIG (reference sequence). The CDR3 loop spans 14 amino acids. Unmatched junction bases numbered 6, after V lost 0 bases and J lost 7 bases. CDR3 in DNA: TGTGCCTGGAGTGTATGGGCAGGGGGACAGCCCCAGCATTTT. Protein: CAWSVWAGGQPQHF.

The chain employs TRBV6-5 and TRBJ2-7, with 7 bases identical to TRBD1. Germline CDR1 reads MNHEY; CDR2 reads SVGAGI. The CDR3 is made up of 13 amino acids. Unmatched junction bases numbered 8, after V lost 6 bases and J lost 6 bases. The CDR3 reads CASRPDRAREQYF. The DNA of the CDR3 is TGTGCCAGCAGGCCCGACAGGGCTCGCGAGCAGTACTTC.

The chain joins TRBV9 to TRBJ2-7, with TRBD2 matching 8 bases. In germline, CDR1 is SGDLS, CDR2 YYNGEE. The CDR3 has 15 residues. J gave up 2 bases and V 0 bases, and 4 bases lay outside the gene matches. CDR3 in DNA: TGTGCCAGCAGCGTAGCGGGGGGGATGACCTACGAGCAGTACTTC. Residues: CASSVAGGMTYEQYF.

The chain combines TRBV18 with TRBJ2-3; a weak D match, TRBD1 (6 bases). V was shortened by 3 bases and J by 2 bases, with 15 bases between the two germline ends. This CDR3 has 16 residues. Germline V lookup: CDR1 KGHSH, CDR2 LQKENI. Here the CDR3 reads CASSPAQQGLTDTQYF. The CDR3 region has the DNA TGTGCCAGCTCACCCGCCCAACAGGGTCTCACAGATACGCAGTATTTT. Full variable domain (rest looked up from reference TRBV18 and TRBJ2-3): NAGVMQNPRHLVRRRGQEARLRCSPMKGHSHVYWYRQLPEEGLKFMVYLQKENIIDESGMPKERFSAEFPKEGPSILRIQQVVRGDSAAYFCASSPAQQGLTDTQYFGPGTRLTVL.